This T cell receptor (beta chain) was found in a study of T cells in Graves' hyperthyroidism and ophthalmopathy. RNA transcripts served as the template for amplifying TCR beta CDR3 regions. Researchers ran a first-round RT-PCR on the TCR CDR3 using the HTBI primer set. TCRdb re-called the multiplex PCR reads through MiXCR, storing one row per CDR3 protein. Found here are hundreds of thousands of distinct CDR3 sequences, approximately 14% of them singletons; the top ten hold over 12%. The CDR3 is 10 residues long. The V end was cut by 9 bases, the J end by 5 bases, with 6 bases between. Germline V CDR1 and CDR2: MNHNS, SASEGT. Only a few counts were recorded for this clonotype.

The chain employs TRBV6-1 and TRBJ2-3; no clear D. This TCR came from a woman aged 18-29 years with Graves' hyperthyroidism. The specimen was blood. The CDR3 is CASGRDTQYF. The DNA of the CDR3 is TGTGCCAGTGGAAGAGATACGCAGTATTTT.